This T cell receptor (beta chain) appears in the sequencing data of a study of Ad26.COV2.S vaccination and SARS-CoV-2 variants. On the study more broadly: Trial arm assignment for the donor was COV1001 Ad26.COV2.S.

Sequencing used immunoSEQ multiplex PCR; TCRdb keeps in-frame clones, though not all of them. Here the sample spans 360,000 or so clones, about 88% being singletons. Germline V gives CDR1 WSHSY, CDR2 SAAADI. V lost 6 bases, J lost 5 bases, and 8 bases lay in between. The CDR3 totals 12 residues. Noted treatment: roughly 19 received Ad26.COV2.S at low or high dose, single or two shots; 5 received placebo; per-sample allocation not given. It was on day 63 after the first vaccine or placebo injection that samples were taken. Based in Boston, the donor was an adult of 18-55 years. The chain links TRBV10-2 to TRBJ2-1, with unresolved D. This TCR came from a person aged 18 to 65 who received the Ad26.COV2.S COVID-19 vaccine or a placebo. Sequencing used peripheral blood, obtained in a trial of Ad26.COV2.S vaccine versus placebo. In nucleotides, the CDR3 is TGCGCCAGCAGGGATGAGGACAATGAGCAGTTCTTC. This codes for CASRDEDNEQFF.